This TCR beta chain was observed in a study of tumor-infiltrating lymphocytes in glioblastoma multiforme. Three nested ARM-PCR rounds with V-beta and C-beta primers built TCRB libraries. TCRB cDNA was made from 0.5 ug total RNA. One entry per CDR3 protein, called by TCRdb with MiXCR from the multiplex PCR reads. The sample has roughly 9,100 distinct CDR3 sequences; 65% to 75% are singletons. To note about this clonotype: Its antigen is not identified.

General study points: Just one glioblastoma patient contributed to the TCR-mutation comparison. Unequal TCR RNA per T cell might skew measured clone sizes.

Germline V gene data show CDR1 as SGHRS and CDR2 as YFSETQ. Trimming shortened V by 6 bases and J by 3 bases, and 15 bases separated the two germline ends. CDR3 length: 15 residues. Sequenced input: brain tumor tissue. The clonotype comes from a male donor with glioblastoma. The chain is built from TRBV5-1 and TRBJ2-2; D unclear. CDR3 amino acids: CASNFEAIDTGELFF. CDR3 DNA: TGCGCCAGCAACTTCGAGGCCATAGACACCGGGGAGCTGTTTTTT. The whole variable domain, filled in from reference TRBV5-1 and TRBJ2-2, reads KAGVTQTPRYLIKTRGQQVTLSCSPISGHRSVSWYQQTPGQGLQFLFEYFSETQRNKGNFPGRFSGRQFSNSRSEMNVSTLELGDSALYLCASNFEAIDTGELFFGEGSRLTVL.